The rows below give T cell receptor beta chains drawn from one sample of a study of blood T cells in healthy people across ages. TCRdb independently ran MiXCR on the 5' RACE reads; one entry per CDR3 protein. The sample shows about 720,000 distinct CDR3 sequences, roughly 20% of them seen only once. Sequencing was done on a sample of blood. These receptors came from a man aged 65-85 years in good health. Both conserved end residues are part of each CDR3. Fields, in order: clone size, D gene, J gene, V gene, CDR3 DNA, CDR3 protein. D genes are given only for firm matches. Clone size is shown for a subset of rows, as once, few, many or a class of expanded clone.

abundance: once
d_gene: TRBD1
j_gene: TRBJ2-1
v_gene: TRBV5-1
CDR3nt: TGCGCCAGCAGCTGGACCGGGACAGGAGACTACAATGAGCAGTTCTTC
CDR3aa: CASSWTGTGDYNEQFF

abundance: few
d_gene: NA
j_gene: TRBJ2-1
v_gene: TRBV10-3
CDR3nt: TGTGCCATCAGTGGGGCAGGGATGACCTCCTACAATGAGCAGTTCTTT
CDR3aa: CAISGAGMTSYNEQFF

abundance: many
d_gene: NA
j_gene: TRBJ1-2
v_gene: TRBV20-1
CDR3nt: TGCAGTGCTAGCGCCCCTGGGGGACTCTATGGCTACACCTTC
CDR3aa: CSASAPGGLYGYTF

abundance: NA
d_gene: NA
j_gene: TRBJ2-6
v_gene: TRBV6-2/TRBV6-3
CDR3nt: TGTGCCAGCAGTTACAGGGTTGGGGCCAACGTCCTGACTTTC
CDR3aa: CASSYRVGANVLTF

abundance: once
d_gene: TRBD1
j_gene: TRBJ2-7
v_gene: TRBV13
CDR3nt: TGTGCCAGCAGCTTAGTCGACAGGGGATCCTACGAGCAGTACTTC
CDR3aa: CASSLVDRGSYEQYF

abundance: NA
d_gene: NA
j_gene: TRBJ1-3
v_gene: TRBV14
CDR3nt: TGTGCCAGCAGCGCGGCGGGCTCTGGAAACACCATATATTTT
CDR3aa: CASSAAGSGNTIYF

abundance: many
d_gene: NA
j_gene: TRBJ2-1
v_gene: TRBV6-2/TRBV6-3
CDR3nt: TGTGCCAGCAGTTACCCCCAAGGGCCGCTGGAACAGTTCTTC
CDR3aa: CASSYPQGPLEQFF

abundance: NA
d_gene: NA
j_gene: TRBJ1-5
v_gene: TRBV5-1
CDR3nt: TGCGCCAGCAGTGAGTGGGGTCGGGGGGCCCAGCATTTT
CDR3aa: CASSEWGRGAQHF

abundance: many
d_gene: NA
j_gene: TRBJ1-4
v_gene: TRBV4-3
CDR3nt: TGCGCCAGCAGCCAAGGAGGCGGAGAAAAACTGTTTTTT
CDR3aa: CASSQGGGEKLFF

abundance: NA
d_gene: NA
j_gene: TRBJ2-7
v_gene: TRBV28
CDR3nt: TGTGCCAGCAGTCCCGTCCACTCCTACGAGCAGTACTTC
CDR3aa: CASSPVHSYEQYF

abundance: few
d_gene: NA
j_gene: TRBJ1-2
v_gene: TRBV20-1
CDR3nt: TGCAGTGCTAGAGATCAGGGGCGTAATGGCTACACCTTC
CDR3aa: CSARDQGRNGYTF

abundance: few
d_gene: TRBD1
j_gene: TRBJ2-1
v_gene: TRBV27
CDR3nt: TGTGCCAGCAGTCCAGGGACAGGGTTGGCCAATGGGCAGTTCTTC
CDR3aa: CASSPGTGLANGQFF

abundance: few
d_gene: TRBD1
j_gene: TRBJ1-1
v_gene: TRBV3-1
CDR3nt: TGTGCCAGCAGCCGAACAGGGGGCGCTTCGTTTGGCAACACTGAAGCTTTCTTT
CDR3aa: CASSRTGGASFGNTEAFF

abundance: few
d_gene: TRBD2
j_gene: TRBJ2-1
v_gene: TRBV4-3
CDR3nt: TGCGCCAGCAGCCAACGTCTTATGACTAGCGGGAGGGAGGGTGAGCAGTTCTTC
CDR3aa: CASSQRLMTSGREGEQFF

abundance: NA
d_gene: NA
j_gene: TRBJ1-1
v_gene: TRBV19
CDR3nt: TGTGCCATCGTCAGCCTAAGGCGGGGTGAAGCTTTCTTT
CDR3aa: CAIVSLRRGEAFF

abundance: NA
d_gene: NA
j_gene: TRBJ2-4
v_gene: TRBV6-1
CDR3nt: TGTGCCAGCGGGGAGGCCAAAAACATTCAGTACTTC
CDR3aa: CASGEAKNIQYF

abundance: few
d_gene: NA
j_gene: TRBJ2-1
v_gene: TRBV4-3
CDR3nt: TGCGCCAGTAAGAAGGGAGGCTCCTACAATGAGCAGTTCTTC
CDR3aa: CASKKGGSYNEQFF

abundance: NA
d_gene: TRBD1
j_gene: TRBJ1-5
v_gene: TRBV12-3/TRBV12-4
CDR3nt: TGTGCCAGCAGTTTCTCTTGGGGGCAGGGGGCGAAACAGCCCCAGCATTTT
CDR3aa: CASSFSWGQGAKQPQHF

abundance: NA
d_gene: NA
j_gene: TRBJ1-1
v_gene: TRBV28
CDR3nt: TGTGCCAGCGGTAGTCCCATTTTCTTT
CDR3aa: CASGSPIFF

abundance: NA
d_gene: NA
j_gene: TRBJ1-2
v_gene: TRBV28
CDR3nt: TGTGCCAGCAGTCCTCCTTTAGACAGCCGATTTAACTATGTCTACACCTTC
CDR3aa: CASSPPLDSRFNYVYTF

abundance: few
d_gene: TRBD1
j_gene: TRBJ1-6
v_gene: TRBV5-1
CDR3nt: TGCGCCAGCAGCTCGGACAGGGATGGGAATTCACCCCTCCACTTT
CDR3aa: CASSSDRDGNSPLHF

abundance: NA
d_gene: NA
j_gene: TRBJ1-4
v_gene: TRBV21-1
CDR3nt: TGTGCCAGCAGCAAGGGACCGAGAGAAAAACTGTTTTTT
CDR3aa: CASSKGPREKLFF

abundance: few
d_gene: NA
j_gene: TRBJ1-5
v_gene: TRBV5-1
CDR3nt: TGCGCCAGCAGCTTGGTAGCGGGTTTTGGGCCCCAGCATTTT
CDR3aa: CASSLVAGFGPQHF

abundance: NA
d_gene: TRBD1
j_gene: TRBJ2-5
v_gene: TRBV20-1
CDR3nt: TGCAGTGCTTGCCCTCAGACAGGGCAAGAGACCCAGTACTTC
CDR3aa: CSACPQTGQETQYF

abundance: NA
d_gene: NA
j_gene: TRBJ2-7
v_gene: TRBV20-1
CDR3nt: TGCAGTGCTAGAGATTACACAGGGCTGTACGAGCAGTACTTC
CDR3aa: CSARDYTGLYEQYF

abundance: NA
d_gene: NA
j_gene: TRBJ2-1
v_gene: TRBV21-1
CDR3nt: TGTGCCAGCAGCGAGACAGGGTTTGAGTACTTC
CDR3aa: CASSETGFEYF

abundance: NA
d_gene: TRBD2
j_gene: TRBJ2-7
v_gene: TRBV20-1
CDR3nt: TGCAGTGCTCCCGGGACTAGCGGGGTCTACGAGCAGTACTTC
CDR3aa: CSAPGTSGVYEQYF

abundance: few
d_gene: NA
j_gene: TRBJ1-5
v_gene: TRBV20-1
CDR3nt: TGCAGTGCTGCCGCAAAAGGGTATGTTCAGCCCCAGCATTTT
CDR3aa: CSAAAKGYVQPQHF

abundance: NA
d_gene: NA
j_gene: TRBJ1-1
v_gene: TRBV5-1
CDR3nt: TGCGCCAGCAGCTTGCTCGGCGGGATCGGGGCTGAAGCTTTCTTT
CDR3aa: CASSLLGGIGAEAFF

abundance: NA
d_gene: TRBD1
j_gene: TRBJ1-3
v_gene: TRBV30
CDR3nt: TGTGCCTGGTCGACAGGGGGCTCTGGAAACACCATATATTTT
CDR3aa: CAWSTGGSGNTIYF

abundance: few
d_gene: NA
j_gene: TRBJ1-4
v_gene: TRBV5-4
CDR3nt: TGTGCCAGCAGCCTAGATCCAGGGGTACGGGAAAAACTGTTTTTT
CDR3aa: CASSLDPGVREKLFF

abundance: few
d_gene: TRBD1
j_gene: TRBJ1-1
v_gene: TRBV5-1
CDR3nt: TGCGCCAGCAGCTCGACAGGGGGCTCGGGCACTGAAGCTTTCTTT
CDR3aa: CASSSTGGSGTEAFF

abundance: few
d_gene: TRBD2
j_gene: TRBJ2-5
v_gene: TRBV12-3/TRBV12-4
CDR3nt: TGTGCCAGCAGTCCCGGTAGTAGCGGGGGAGGAGAGACCCAGTACTTC
CDR3aa: CASSPGSSGGGETQYF

abundance: few
d_gene: NA
j_gene: TRBJ2-2
v_gene: TRBV30
CDR3nt: TGTACCTGGAGTAGGAACACCGGGGAGCTGTTTTTT
CDR3aa: CTWSRNTGELFF

abundance: few
d_gene: NA
j_gene: TRBJ2-7
v_gene: TRBV12-3/TRBV12-4
CDR3nt: TGTGCCAGCAGAAATCAGGTCTCCTACGAGCAGTACTTC
CDR3aa: CASRNQVSYEQYF

abundance: NA
d_gene: TRBD1
j_gene: TRBJ1-1
v_gene: TRBV7-9
CDR3nt: TGTGCCTGCAGCTTAGTAAGGACAGGGGAAAATGAAGCTTTCTTT
CDR3aa: CACSLVRTGENEAFF

abundance: NA
d_gene: NA
j_gene: TRBJ2-5
v_gene: TRBV6-6
CDR3nt: TGTGCCAGCAGTGCACACAATGAAGAGACCCAGTACTTC
CDR3aa: CASSAHNEETQYF

abundance: few
d_gene: NA
j_gene: TRBJ1-4
v_gene: TRBV6-2/TRBV6-3
CDR3nt: TGTGCCAGCAGTGTGGACCCTGCCGAAAAACTGTTTTTT
CDR3aa: CASSVDPAEKLFF

abundance: few
d_gene: NA
j_gene: TRBJ1-2
v_gene: TRBV5-1
CDR3nt: TGCGCCAGCAGGGACCTCATTTATGGCTACACCTTC
CDR3aa: CASRDLIYGYTF

abundance: few
d_gene: TRBD2
j_gene: TRBJ2-5
v_gene: TRBV12-3/TRBV12-4
CDR3nt: TGTGCCAGCAGTTTTTGGGGGACTAGCGGAGAGACCCAGCACTTC
CDR3aa: CASSFWGTSGETQHF

abundance: few
d_gene: NA
j_gene: TRBJ2-7
v_gene: TRBV20-1
CDR3nt: TGCAGTGCTAGAGTCGCCGGGGGTGCCTACGAGCAGTACTTC
CDR3aa: CSARVAGGAYEQYF

abundance: few
d_gene: NA
j_gene: TRBJ1-1
v_gene: TRBV20-1
CDR3nt: TGCAGTGCTAGACAGACAGGACGGGGCACTGAAGCTTTCTTT
CDR3aa: CSARQTGRGTEAFF

abundance: few
d_gene: TRBD1
j_gene: TRBJ2-5
v_gene: TRBV20-1
CDR3nt: TGCAGTGCTGGAATCTCAATCGGGACAGGGATCCTGGAGACCCAGTACTTC
CDR3aa: CSAGISIGTGILETQYF

abundance: few
d_gene: NA
j_gene: TRBJ2-5
v_gene: TRBV3-1
CDR3nt: TGTGCCAGCAGCCAAGGCTCGCTCGGAGAGACCCAGTACTTC
CDR3aa: CASSQGSLGETQYF